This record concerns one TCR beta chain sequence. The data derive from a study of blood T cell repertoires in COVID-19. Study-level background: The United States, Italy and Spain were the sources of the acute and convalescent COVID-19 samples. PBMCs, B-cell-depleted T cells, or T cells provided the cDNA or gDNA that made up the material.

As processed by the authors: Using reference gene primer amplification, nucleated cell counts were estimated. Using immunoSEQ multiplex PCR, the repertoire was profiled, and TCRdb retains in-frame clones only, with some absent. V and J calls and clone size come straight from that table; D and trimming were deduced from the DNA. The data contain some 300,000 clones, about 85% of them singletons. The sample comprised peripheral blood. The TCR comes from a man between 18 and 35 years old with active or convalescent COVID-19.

CDR3: CASNQMRSEQYF. The DNA of the CDR3 is TGTGCCAGCAATCAAATGAGGTCCGAGCAGTACTTC. The chain links TRBV28 to TRBJ2-7; D remains unclear. CDR3 size: 12 residues. V was trimmed by 7 bases and J by 6 bases, leaving 13 bases between them. In germline, CDR1 is MDHEN, CDR2 SYDVKM.